This T cell receptor beta chain is from a study of T cell responses to AZD1222 COVID-19 vaccine. Study-wide points: Spike-specific TCR breadth rose after two AZD1222 doses, and depth rose as well.

The CDR3 contains 15 residues. The germline V gene has CDR1 SQVTM and CDR2 ANQGSEA. Trimming left V 6 bases short and J 0 bases short, with 18 bases between. Measured with immunoSEQ multiplex PCR; TCRdb has only the in-frame clones, and not every one. The sample carries 90,000 or so clones, over 75% recorded once. Details on this clone: Its specificity is unknown.

The receptor's source is an adult in good health. The chain employs TRBV29-1 and TRBJ2-7, with D perhaps assigned TRBD1 or TRBD2 (5 bases each). The sequencing here drew on peripheral blood, taken on day 0 of AZD1222 vaccination. The CDR3 nucleotides read TGCAGCGTGGAACTTACGGGACGGAGCTCCTACGAGCAGTACTTC. Residues: CSVELTGRSSYEQYF.